This T cell receptor (beta chain) originates from a study of shared clonotypes between healthy human individuals. Produced via immunoSEQ multiplex PCR; TCRdb's table is partial and in-frame only. Among around 1,900,000 clones listed, 93% were seen once. Positively selected for CCR7, the CD45RO-negative cells used as naive CD8 cells excluded terminally differentiated effector memory CD45RA+ cells. The CDR3 consists of 15 residues. Germline V gene sequence: CDR1 SGHRS, CDR2 YFSETQ. Trimming cost V 4 bases and J 3 bases, with 17 bases left between them. The rearrangement uses TRBV5-1 and TRBJ2-7; no firm D call. The sequence came from a man aged 18-30 years in good health. Some clones in this sample may be carry-over from other donors' samples. The sample taken for sequencing was naive CD8+ T cells from PBMCs. DNA of the CDR3: TGCGCCAGCAGCCTGGATGAAGTAGGGTTCTACGAGCAGTACTTC. Protein product: CASSLDEVGFYEQYF. Drawing the rest from reference TRBV5-1 and TRBJ2-7, the complete variable domain is KAGVTQTPRYLIKTRGQQVTLSCSPISGHRSVSWYQQTPGQGLQFLFEYFSETQRNKGNFPGRFSGRQFSNSRSEMNVSTLELGDSALYLCASSLDEVGFYEQYFGPGTRLTVT.